One and the same sample provided the 14 T cell receptor beta chains below, sequenced in a study of OX40 agonist ivuxolimab in advanced cancers. TCRdb keeps only in-frame clones here, not all; method: immunoSEQ multiplex PCR. Altogether 65,000 to 80,000 clones are present, 89% being singletons, with the ten largest covering 0.3% to 0.45%. This sample comprised CD4+ or CD8+ T cells sorted from blood, obtained in a trial of the OX40 agonist ivuxolimab. These receptors were obtained from an adult with an advanced solid tumor such as melanoma, head and neck, liver or kidney cancer.

In this sample, this clone turned up a few times. The chain recombines TRBV20-1 with TRBJ2-7; D uncertain. This CDR3 is 11 amino acids long. Germline values: CDR1 DFQATT, CDR2 SNEGSKA (reference sequence). Trimming took off 5 bases at V and 4 bases at J, with 9 bases between the two ends. CDR3 residues: CSAGLMYEQYF. As DNA, the CDR3 is TGCAGTGCTGGGCTTATGTACGAGCAGTACTTC.

V is TRBV7-9 and J is TRBJ2-7, with 8 bases identical to TRBD2. Germline loops: CDR1 SEHNR, CDR2 FQNEAQ (reference sequence). The CDR3 runs to 14 residues. The V segment lost 7 bases and the J segment 6 bases; nucleotides outside the gene matches: 11. CDR3 residues: CASNRVGSGVEQYF. Here the CDR3 DNA reads TGTGCCAGCAACCGGGTCGGTAGCGGGGTCGAGCAGTACTTC.

The rearrangement links TRBV7-9 to TRBJ2-3; D may be TRBD2 (6 bases). The germline V gene encodes CDR1 SEHNR and CDR2 FQNEAQ (reference sequence). V was trimmed by 1 base and J by 4 bases, leaving 21 bases between them. The CDR3 contains 18 residues. The CDR3 DNA is TGTGCCAGCAGCTTAGGTGTCGATGGCGGATCTAGCGCAGATACGCAGTATTTT. Protein product: CASSLGVDGGSSADTQYF. Together with reference TRBV7-9 and TRBJ2-3, the CDR3 gives the full variable domain: DTGVSQNPRHKITKRGQNVTFRCDPISEHNRLYWYRQTLGQGPEFLTYFQNEAQLEKSRLLSDRFSAERPKGSFSTLEIQRTEQGDSAMYLCASSLGVDGGSSADTQYFGPGTRLTVL.

The chain links TRBV6-6 to TRBJ2-1, with a weak D call TRBD1 (7 bases). V lost 8 bases and J 6 bases, leaving 17 bases between the germline ends. This CDR3 has 14 amino acids. Germline V gene sequence: CDR1 MNHNY, CDR2 SVGAGI (reference sequence). The CDR3 is CASLDREALNEQFF. CDR3 in DNA: TGTGCCAGCCTTGACAGGGAGGCCCTCAATGAGCAGTTCTTC.

This clone has a handful of counts. This sequence joins TRBV30 and TRBJ1-1; 7 nucleotides align to TRBD1. Per germline, CDR1 GTSNPN and CDR2 SVGIG (reference sequence). The ends lost 2 bases at V and 1 base at J; junction bases unmatched: 4. CDR3 length: 14 residues. The CDR3 DNA sequence: TGTGCCTGGAGTCGACAGGGCTGGAACACTGAAGCTTTCTTT. Its translation: CAWSRQGWNTEAFF.

The chain joins TRBV10-2 to TRBJ2-7; 7 positions match TRBD1. This CDR3 has 16 residues. V lost 6 bases to trimming and J lost 3 bases; unmatched junction nucleotides: 14. CDR1 is WSHSY and CDR2 is SAAADI in the germline V gene. CDR3 protein: CASSDTPGTASYEQYF. CDR3 in DNA: TGCGCCAGCAGCGATACGCCCGGGACAGCAAGCTACGAGCAGTACTTC.

Worth noting for this clone: At one of its ends the junction is not consistent with the germline gene, which may arise from a read error. The chain combines TRBV10-2 with TRBJ2-2; unclear D gene. Germline values: CDR1 WSHSY, CDR2 SAAADI. The CDR3 length is 16 residues. In DNA, the CDR3 is TGCGCCAGCAGTCAGTCGGCGGCGTCGAACACCGGGGAGCTGTTTTTT. Encoded protein: CASSQSAASNTGELFF.

This sequence joins TRBV5-4 and TRBJ1-1, with 8 bases fitting TRBD1. This CDR3 contains 16 residues. Germline V gives CDR1 SGHNT, CDR2 YYREEE (reference sequence). Trimming at V came to 0 bases and at J to 4 bases, leaving 8 bases not matched to a gene. CDR3 loop: CASSLGDRLVSTEAFF. Here the CDR3 DNA reads TGTGCCAGCAGCTTGGGGGACAGGTTGGTGTCCACTGAAGCTTTCTTT.

The V gene is TRBV7-9, the J gene TRBJ1-5; D remains ambiguous. V was cut by 4 bases and J by 3 bases, with 4 bases left in between. The CDR3 contains 12 residues. The germline gives CDR1 SEHNR, CDR2 FQNEAQ (reference sequence). As DNA, the CDR3 is TGTGCCAGCAGCTGGGCCAATCAGCCCCAGCATTTT. Protein: CASSWANQPQHF. Looking up the rest from reference TRBV7-9 and TRBJ1-5 gives the full variable domain: DTGVSQNPRHKITKRGQNVTFRCDPISEHNRLYWYRQTLGQGPEFLTYFQNEAQLEKSRLLSDRFSAERPKGSFSTLEIQRTEQGDSAMYLCASSWANQPQHFGDGTRLSIL.

This clone was detected a few times. The gene calls are TRBV19 and TRBJ1-1; maybe TRBD1 (5 bases). The length of the CDR3 is 16 residues. Trimming took 3 bases from V and 0 from J, leaving 14 bases between them. The germline V gene encodes CDR1 LNHDA and CDR2 SQIVND (reference sequence). The CDR3 sequence is CASSILEGVMNTEAFF. CDR3 DNA sequence: TGTGCCAGTAGTATTCTTGAAGGGGTGATGAACACTGAAGCTTTCTTT.

The chain is built from TRBV29-1 and TRBJ2-7, with D tentatively TRBD2 (6 bases). Germline V CDR1 and CDR2: SQVTM, ANQGSEA. This CDR3 has 13 amino acids. V was cut by 4 bases and J by 2 bases, with 12 bases left in between. The CDR3: CSVVGTLTYEQYF. As DNA, the CDR3 is TGCAGCGTTGTAGGGACTTTGACCTACGAGCAGTACTTC.

V gene TRBV18 combines with J gene TRBJ2-5; TRBD2 matches at 10 bases. Germline values: CDR1 KGHSH, CDR2 LQKENI. With V trimmed by 4 bases and J by 2 bases, 4 bases remained unmatched. The CDR3 covers 15 residues. The CDR3 DNA sequence: TGTGCCAGCTCACTAGCGGGAGGAATGCAAGAGACCCAGTACTTC. It specifies CASSLAGGMQETQYF. Full variable domain (remainder filled in from reference TRBV18 and TRBJ2-5): NAGVMQNPRHLVRRRGQEARLRCSPMKGHSHVYWYRQLPEEGLKFMVYLQKENIIDESGMPKERFSAEFPKEGPSILRIQQVVRGDSAAYFCASSLAGGMQETQYFGPGTRLLVL.

The V and J genes are TRBV7-6 and TRBJ1-4, with D maybe TRBD1 (6 bases). Trimming pared 1 base from V and 0 bases from J, leaving 9 bases between. Germline V CDR1 and CDR2: SGHVS, FNYEAQ. This CDR3 has 16 amino acids. The CDR3, as DNA: TGTGCCAGCAGCTTAGTCAGGGGTACAACTAATGAAAAACTGTTTTTT. This encodes CASSLVRGTTNEKLFF.

The chain employs TRBV13 and TRBJ2-2; 9 bases are shared with TRBD1. The CDR3 contains 15 residues. From germline, CDR1 is PRHDT and CDR2 FYEKMQ (reference sequence). Trimming at V came to 4 bases and at J to 7 bases, leaving 7 bases not matched to a gene. CDR3 DNA: TGTGCCAGCAGCTCGGGACAGGGAAGGGTCGGGGAGCTGTTTTTT. Protein product: CASSSGQGRVGELFF.